This T cell receptor beta chain originates from a study of blood T cell repertoires in COVID-19. Clinical histories supplied by participants themselves formed the basis of cohort assignment. CDR1 and CDR2 (germline): MDHEN, SYDVKM. Between the trimmed V and J ends, which lost 9 bases and 0 bases, there was a span of 9 bases. The CDR3 totals 13 residues. Sequencing used immunoSEQ multiplex PCR; TCRdb keeps in-frame clones, though not all of them. The repertoire has roughly 500,000 clones, roughly 90% of them found once; the top ten carry about 2%. The specimen sequenced was PBMCs or T cells enriched from blood (not recorded which). This clonotype was obtained from a woman aged 40 to 50 who had recovered from COVID-19. This chain uses TRBV28 with TRBJ1-3; D is undetermined. Here the CDR3 reads CASSTVSGNTIYF. CDR3 coding DNA: TGTGCCAGTTCCACAGTCTCTGGAAACACCATATATTTT.